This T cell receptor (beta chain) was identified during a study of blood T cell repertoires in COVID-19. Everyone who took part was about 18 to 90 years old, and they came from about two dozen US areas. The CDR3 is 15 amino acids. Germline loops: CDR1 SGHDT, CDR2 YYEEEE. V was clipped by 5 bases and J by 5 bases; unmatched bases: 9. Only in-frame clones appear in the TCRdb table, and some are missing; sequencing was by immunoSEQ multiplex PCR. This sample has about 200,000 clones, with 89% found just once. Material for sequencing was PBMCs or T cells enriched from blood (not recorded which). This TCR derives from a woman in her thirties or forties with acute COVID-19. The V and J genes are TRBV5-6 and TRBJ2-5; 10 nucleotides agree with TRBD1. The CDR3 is CASRWGQGTVETQYF. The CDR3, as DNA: TGTGCCAGCAGATGGGGACAGGGGACAGTGGAGACCCAGTACTTC.